Below are 15 T cell receptor beta chains sequenced from a single sample in a study of cytomegalovirus exposure and HLA in healthy donors. Profiling relied on immunoSEQ multiplex PCR, and the TCRdb table lists in-frame clones only, not all of them. This table has 71,000 or so clones, less than 95% appearing once. The sequenced sample consisted of PBMCs. Every receptor here comes from a woman between 18 and 30 years old in good health and CMV-seronegative.

The V gene is TRBV27, the J gene TRBJ2-7; D is undetermined. The CDR3 has 13 amino acids. V was clipped by 3 bases and J by 5 bases, with 11 bases between them. From germline, CDR1 is MNHEY and CDR2 SMNVEV (reference sequence). In nucleotides, the CDR3 is TGTGCCAGCAGTTTGGGTCAGAGGAACGAGCAGTACTTC. It encodes CASSLGQRNEQYF.

This sequence joins TRBV6-9 and TRBJ2-7, with 8 positions matching TRBD1. Germline V gene data show CDR1 as MNHGY and CDR2 as SVAAGI. CDR3 length equals 15 residues. With V trimmed by 5 bases and J by 4 bases, 10 bases remained unmatched. The CDR3 DNA follows: TGTGCCAGCAGTCCTGTGCAGGGGGCGAGGTACGAGCAGTACTTC. This gives the protein CASSPVQGARYEQYF.

The rearrangement links TRBV19 to TRBJ2-3; D gene uncertain. CDR3 length: 14 residues. CDR1 is LNHDA, CDR2 SQIVND, per germline (reference sequence). V gave up 3 bases and J gave up 4 bases, with 11 bases separating them. In DNA form, the CDR3 reads TGTGCCAGTAGTATCAGAACCGGAGCAGATACGCAGTATTTT. Translation: CASSIRTGADTQYF.

The V call is TRBV5-1, the J call TRBJ2-2, with TRBD2 matching 13 bases. The CDR3 spans 17 residues. Unmatched junction bases numbered 3, after V lost 0 bases and J lost 4 bases. CDR1 and CDR2 from the germline V gene are SGHRS and YFSETQ. The CDR3 DNA follows: TGCGCCAGCAGCTTGGGAGGACTAGCGGGAGTCACCGGGGAGCTGTTTTTT. Its translation is CASSLGGLAGVTGELFF.

The CDR3 DNA is TGTGCCAGCAGCCTGGGGGGGGATCAGCCCCAGCATTTT. It specifies CASSLGGDQPQHF. The J gene is TRBJ1-5, the V gene TRBV7-2; D is possibly TRBD1 (5 bases). The ends were cut back, 5 bases at V and 5 bases at J, with 10 bases in the middle. Germline CDR1 is SGHTA and CDR2 is FQGNSA. The CDR3 is 13 residues long.

V usage is TRBV27 and J usage is TRBJ1-1; D not resolved. Germline-derived CDR1 and CDR2 are MNHEY and SMNVEV (reference sequence). V was pared by 5 bases and J by 11 bases, with 27 bases between. This CDR3 has 16 residues. DNA of the CDR3: TGTGCCAGCAGTGCTGACATCGTCGGCCGTCCGCTTGGTGCTTTCTTT. Its translation: CASSADIVGRPLGAFF.

The CDR3 DNA is TGTGCCAGCAGCTTAGCGGGAGGGGGTGGGAACTATGGCTACACCTTC. Translated, it gives CASSLAGGGGNYGYTF. The chain has TRBV7-2 and TRBJ1-2; the D gene is possibly TRBD1 (6 bases). Germline assignment: CDR1 SGHTA and CDR2 FQGNSA. The CDR3 runs to 16 residues. Trimming pared 0 bases from V and 2 bases from J, leaving 13 bases between.

V gene TRBV9 combines with J gene TRBJ2-5; 8 bases align to TRBD1. Germline values: CDR1 SGDLS, CDR2 YYNGEE. The CDR3 contains 15 residues. V lost 1 base and J lost 3; bases outside the gene matches: 5. The CDR3 loop reads CASSVTGQVEETQYF. The DNA of the CDR3 is TGTGCCAGCAGCGTAACGGGACAGGTTGAAGAGACCCAGTACTTC.

The rearrangement joins TRBV10-3 to TRBJ1-1; 8 nucleotides align to TRBD1. J gave up 4 bases and V 10 bases, and 5 bases lay outside the gene matches. This CDR3 is built from 12 residues. Germline values: CDR1 ENHRY, CDR2 SYGVKD. CDR3 bases: TGTGCCACCGGACAGGGTTCCACTGAAGCTTTCTTT. Its protein product is CATGQGSTEAFF.

The rearrangement uses TRBV6-5 and TRBJ2-2, with a possible D match to TRBD1 (5 bases). Germline assignment: CDR1 MNHEY and CDR2 SVGAGI. The CDR3 is made up of 12 amino acids. Between the trimmed V and J ends, which lost 6 bases and 4 bases, there was a span of 6 bases. The CDR3 region is CASRDTTGELFF. CDR3 sequence (DNA): TGTGCCAGCAGGGACACCACCGGGGAGCTGTTTTTT.

This clone was observed a single time. This sequence joins TRBV27 and TRBJ1-5; D perhaps matches TRBD1 (5 bases). Between the trimmed V and J ends, which lost 7 bases and 0 bases, there was a span of 16 bases. The V gene's germline CDR1 is MNHEY and CDR2 SMNVEV (reference sequence). This CDR3 spans 16 amino acids. The CDR3 spells CASTEGRGISNQPQHF. The DNA for the CDR3 is TGTGCCAGCACCGAGGGACGGGGGATTAGCAATCAGCCCCAGCATTTT.

The chain recombines TRBV2 with TRBJ2-5; D is uncertain. V lost 8 bases, J lost 2 bases, and 12 bases lay in between. CDR3 length equals 13 residues. Germline V gives CDR1 SNHLY, CDR2 FYNNEI. The CDR3 DNA is TGTGCCAGCGCTATAGACGGGCAAGAGACCCAGTACTTC. Amino acid sequence: CASAIDGQETQYF.

The chain recombines TRBV5-1 with TRBJ2-1; possible D gene TRBD1, 7 bases. Germline lookup yields CDR1 SGHRS and CDR2 YFSETQ. There are 14 residues in the CDR3. Trimming shortened V by 2 bases and J by 9 bases, and 15 bases separated the two germline ends. CDR3: CASSFSTGRSEQFF. The CDR3 DNA is TGCGCCAGCAGCTTTTCGACAGGGAGGAGTGAGCAGTTCTTC. The full variable domain, its missing parts supplied by reference TRBV5-1 and TRBJ2-1, is KAGVTQTPRYLIKTRGQQVTLSCSPISGHRSVSWYQQTPGQGLQFLFEYFSETQRNKGNFPGRFSGRQFSNSRSEMNVSTLELGDSALYLCASSFSTGRSEQFFGPGTRLTVL.

This clone occurred a few times. The chain recombines TRBV4-2 with TRBJ2-1; 11 nucleotides align to TRBD2. V gave up 0 bases and J gave up 8 bases; unmatched junction bases: 6. The CDR3 totals 16 residues. The germline V gene encodes CDR1 LGHNA and CDR2 YNFKEQ. The CDR3 sequence: CASSQDPTSGSDEQFF. DNA for the CDR3: TGTGCCAGCAGCCAAGATCCCACTAGCGGGAGCGATGAGCAGTTCTTC.

This chain uses TRBV19 with TRBJ2-5, with 7 nucleotides matching TRBD2. The CDR3 is 13 amino acids. The junction had 8 bases not matched to a gene; V was cut back by 6 bases and J by 7 bases. From germline, CDR1 is LNHDA and CDR2 SQIVND (reference sequence). This chain's CDR3 is CASSEGPGGTQYF. CDR3 coding DNA: TGTGCCAGTAGCGAAGGACCGGGGGGGACCCAGTACTTC.